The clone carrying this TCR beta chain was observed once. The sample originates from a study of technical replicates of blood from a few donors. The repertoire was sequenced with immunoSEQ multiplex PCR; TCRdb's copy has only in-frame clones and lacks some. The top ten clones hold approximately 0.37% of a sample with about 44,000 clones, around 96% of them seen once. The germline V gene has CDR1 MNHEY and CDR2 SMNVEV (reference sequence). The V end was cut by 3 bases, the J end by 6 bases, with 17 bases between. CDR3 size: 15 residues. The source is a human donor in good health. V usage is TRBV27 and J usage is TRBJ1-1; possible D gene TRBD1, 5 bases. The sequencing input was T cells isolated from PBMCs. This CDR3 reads CASSFKGHWKSEAFF. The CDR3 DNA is TGTGCCAGCAGTTTTAAAGGACACTGGAAATCTGAAGCTTTCTTT.